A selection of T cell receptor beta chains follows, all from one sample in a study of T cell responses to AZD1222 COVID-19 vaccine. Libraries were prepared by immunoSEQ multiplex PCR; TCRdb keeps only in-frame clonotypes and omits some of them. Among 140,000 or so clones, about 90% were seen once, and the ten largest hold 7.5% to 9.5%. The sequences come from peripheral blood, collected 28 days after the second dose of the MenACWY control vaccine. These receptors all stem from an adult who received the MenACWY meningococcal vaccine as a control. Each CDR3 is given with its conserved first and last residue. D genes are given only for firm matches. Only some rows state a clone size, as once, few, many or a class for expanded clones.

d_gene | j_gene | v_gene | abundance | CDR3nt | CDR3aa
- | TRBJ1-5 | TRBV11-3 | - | TGTGCCAGCAGCTTAAACAGGGTAGGCAATCAGCCCCAGCATTTT | CASSLNRVGNQPQHF
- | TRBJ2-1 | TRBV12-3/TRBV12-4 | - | TGTGCCAGCAGCCCCGGACCCTACAATGAGCAGTTCTTC | CASSPGPYNEQFF
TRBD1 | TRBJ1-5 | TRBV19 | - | TGTGCCAGTAGTATAGGGACAGGGGATAGCAATCAGCCCCAGCATTTT | CASSIGTGDSNQPQHF
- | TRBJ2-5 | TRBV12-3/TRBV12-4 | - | TGTGCCAGCAGTTCGGGGCCACAGACCCAGTACTTC | CASSSGPQTQYF
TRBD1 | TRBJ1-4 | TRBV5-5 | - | TGTGCCAGCAGCCCAGGGGGCGTTGAAAAACTGTTTTTT | CASSPGGVEKLFF
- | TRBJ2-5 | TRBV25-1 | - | TGTGCCAGCAGTGCGCCGGGACGGACGTACCAAGAGACCCAGTACTTC | CASSAPGRTYQETQYF
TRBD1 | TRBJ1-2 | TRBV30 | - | TGTGCCTGGAGCCCCTGGACAGGGATGACGGGGGGCTACACCTTC | CAWSPWTGMTGGYTF
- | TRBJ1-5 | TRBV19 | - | TGTGCCAGTAGTATAGATCCATGGCAACGCAATCAGCCCCAGCATTTT | CASSIDPWQRNQPQHF
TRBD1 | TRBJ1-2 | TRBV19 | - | TGTGCCAGTACGACAGGGGGCCGATATGGCTACACCTTC | CASTTGGRYGYTF
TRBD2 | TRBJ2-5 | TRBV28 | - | TGTGCCAGCAGTTTGAGCGGGGGGTCTCAAGAGACCCAGTACTTC | CASSLSGGSQETQYF
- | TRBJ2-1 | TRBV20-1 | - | TGCAGTGCTAGTGGCTCCTACAATGAGCAGTTCTTC | CSASGSYNEQFF
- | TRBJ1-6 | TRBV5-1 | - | TGCGCCAGCAGCACAGGGAATTCACCCCTCCACTTT | CASSTGNSPLHF
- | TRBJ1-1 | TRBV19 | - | TGTGCCAGTAGTATAAGCCAGGGGTCCGCAGGGAAGAACACTGAAGCTTTCTTT | CASSISQGSAGKNTEAFF
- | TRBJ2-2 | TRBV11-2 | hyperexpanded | TGTGCCAGCAGCTTAGGACAGGGGATCCGGCTAGCGGGAACCGGGGAGCTGTTTTTT | CASSLGQGIRLAGTGELFF
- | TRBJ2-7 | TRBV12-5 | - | TGTGCTAGTGCCTTGGGGCGGTTCGACGAGCAGTACTTC | CASALGRFDEQYF
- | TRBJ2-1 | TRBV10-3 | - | TGTGCCATCAGTGCCCGGGGTCCCAATGAGCAGTTCTTC | CAISARGPNEQFF